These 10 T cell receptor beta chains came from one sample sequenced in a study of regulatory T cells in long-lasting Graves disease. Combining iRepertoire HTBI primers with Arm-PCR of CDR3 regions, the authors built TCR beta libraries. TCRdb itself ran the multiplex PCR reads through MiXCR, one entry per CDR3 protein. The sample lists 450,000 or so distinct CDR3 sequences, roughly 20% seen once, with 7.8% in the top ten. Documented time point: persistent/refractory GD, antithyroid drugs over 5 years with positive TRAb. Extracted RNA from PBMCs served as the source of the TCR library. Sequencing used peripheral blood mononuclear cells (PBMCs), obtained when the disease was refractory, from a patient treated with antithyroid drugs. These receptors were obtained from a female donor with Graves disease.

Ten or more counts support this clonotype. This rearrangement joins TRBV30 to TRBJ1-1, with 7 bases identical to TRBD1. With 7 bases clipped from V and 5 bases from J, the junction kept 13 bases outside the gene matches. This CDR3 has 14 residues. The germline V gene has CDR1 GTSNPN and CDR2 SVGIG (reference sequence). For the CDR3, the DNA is TGTGCCTCAGGGGGACAGAGCCATAGGACTGAAGCTTTCTTT. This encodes CASGGQSHRTEAFF.

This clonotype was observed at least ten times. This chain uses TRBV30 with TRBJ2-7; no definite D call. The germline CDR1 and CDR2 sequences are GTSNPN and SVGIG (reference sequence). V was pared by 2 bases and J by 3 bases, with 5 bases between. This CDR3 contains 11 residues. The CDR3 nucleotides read TGTGCCTGGAGTCAGAACTACGAGCAGTACTTC. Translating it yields CAWSQNYEQYF.

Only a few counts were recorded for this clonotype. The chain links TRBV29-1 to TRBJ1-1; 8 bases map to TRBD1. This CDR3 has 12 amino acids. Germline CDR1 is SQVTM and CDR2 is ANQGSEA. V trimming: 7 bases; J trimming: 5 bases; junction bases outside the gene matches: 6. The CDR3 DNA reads TGCAGCGCAAGGACAGGGATGACTGAAGCTTTCTTT. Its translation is CSARTGMTEAFF.

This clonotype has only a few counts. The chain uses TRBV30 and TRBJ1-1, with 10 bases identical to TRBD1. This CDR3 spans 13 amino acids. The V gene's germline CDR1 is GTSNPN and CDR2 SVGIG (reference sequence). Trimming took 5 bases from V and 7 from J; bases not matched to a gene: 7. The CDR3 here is CAWDRGQALEAFF. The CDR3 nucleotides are TGTGCCTGGGACAGGGGGCAAGCCCTTGAAGCTTTCTTT.

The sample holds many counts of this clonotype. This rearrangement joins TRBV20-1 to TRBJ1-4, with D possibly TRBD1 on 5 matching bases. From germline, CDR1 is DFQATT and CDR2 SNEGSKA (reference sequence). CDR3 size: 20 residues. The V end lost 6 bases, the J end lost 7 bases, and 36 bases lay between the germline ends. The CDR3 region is CSAKAGPLGLAGGLSEKLFF. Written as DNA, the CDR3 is TGCAGTGCCAAGGCGGGACCCCTTGGGCTAGCGGGAGGGCTGAGTGAAAAACTGTTTTTT.

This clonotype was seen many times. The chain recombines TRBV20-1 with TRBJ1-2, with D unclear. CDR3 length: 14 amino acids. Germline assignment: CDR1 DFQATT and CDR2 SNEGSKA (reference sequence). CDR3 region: CSVKDGGISYGYTF. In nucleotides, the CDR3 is TGCAGCGTGAAGGACGGAGGGATTTCTTATGGCTACACCTTC.

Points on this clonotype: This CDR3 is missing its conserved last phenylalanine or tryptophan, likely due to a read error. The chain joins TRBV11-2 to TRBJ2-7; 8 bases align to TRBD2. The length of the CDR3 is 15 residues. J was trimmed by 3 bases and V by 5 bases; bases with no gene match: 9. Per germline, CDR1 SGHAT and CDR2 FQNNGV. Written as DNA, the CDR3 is TGTGCCAGCAGCAGAGAAGCGGGAGCGTTCTACGAGCAGTACCTC. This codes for CASSREAGAFYEQYL.

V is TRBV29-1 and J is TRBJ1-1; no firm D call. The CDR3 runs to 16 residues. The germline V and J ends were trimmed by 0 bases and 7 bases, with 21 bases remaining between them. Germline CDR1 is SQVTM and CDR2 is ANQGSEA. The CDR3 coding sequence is TGCAGCGTTGAAGAGCCGGGCCCAAATGGAAGCTATGAAGCTTTCTTT. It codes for CSVEEPGPNGSYEAFF. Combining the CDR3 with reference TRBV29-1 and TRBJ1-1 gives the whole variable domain SAVISQKPSRDICQRGTSLTIQCQVDSQVTMMFWYRQQPGQSLTLIATANQGSEATYESGFVIDKFPISRPNLTFSTLTVSNMSPEDSSIYLCSVEEPGPNGSYEAFFGQGTRLTVV.

The CDR3 sequence is CASSLEQADPHEQYF. In DNA form, the CDR3 reads TGTGCCAGCAGCTTAGAACAGGCCGACCCCCACGAGCAGTACTTC. This rearrangement joins TRBV7-3 to TRBJ2-7; tentatively, D is TRBD1 (5 bases). Germline lookup yields CDR1 SGHTA and CDR2 FQGTGA. CDR3 length: 15 residues. V was pared by 2 bases and J by 5 bases, with 16 bases between. The variable domain in full, completed from reference TRBV7-3 and TRBJ2-7, reads GAGVSQTPSNKVTEKGKYVELRCDPISGHTALYWYRQSLGQGPEFLIYFQGTGAADDSGLPNDRFFAVRPEGSVSTLKIQRTERGDSAVYLCASSLEQADPHEQYFGPGTRLTVT.

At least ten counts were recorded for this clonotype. The CDR3 loop reads CASSYRELFF. DNA of the CDR3: TGTGCCAGCAGTTACAGGGAGCTGTTTTTT. This sequence joins TRBV12-3 or TRBV12-4 and TRBJ2-2; D remains ambiguous. V was shortened by 4 bases and J by 9 bases, with 3 bases between the two germline ends. This CDR3 comprises 10 residues.